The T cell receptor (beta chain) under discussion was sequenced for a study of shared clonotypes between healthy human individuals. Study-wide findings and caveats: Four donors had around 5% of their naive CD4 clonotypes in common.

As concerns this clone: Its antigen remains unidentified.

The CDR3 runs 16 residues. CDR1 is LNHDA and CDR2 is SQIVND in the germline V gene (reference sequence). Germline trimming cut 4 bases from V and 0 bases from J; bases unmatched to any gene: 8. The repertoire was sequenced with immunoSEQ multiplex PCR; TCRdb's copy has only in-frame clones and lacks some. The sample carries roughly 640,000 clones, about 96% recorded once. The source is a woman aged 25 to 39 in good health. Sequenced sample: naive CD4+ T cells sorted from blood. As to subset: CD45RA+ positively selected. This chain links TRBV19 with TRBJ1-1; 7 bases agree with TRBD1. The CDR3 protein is CASSRRQGPMNTEAFF. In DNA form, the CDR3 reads TGTGCCAGTAGTAGAAGACAGGGACCTATGAACACTGAAGCTTTCTTT.